This T cell receptor (beta chain) was captured in a study of cytomegalovirus exposure and HLA in healthy donors. Trimming pared 5 bases from V and 0 bases from J, leaving 10 bases between. Per germline, CDR1 MNHNY and CDR2 SVGAGI (reference sequence). The length of the CDR3 is 14 residues. Points from the study as a whole: An ancestry cluster, one associated with Asian ancestry, reportedly showed fewer N-insertions than the 666-donor mean in a later analysis. Specificity of a few CMV-associated chains for CMV antigens was verified in vitro.

With regard to this clone: What it recognizes is unknown.

The PCR contained 60 Vbeta and 13 Jbeta primers. The protocol was immunoSEQ multiplex PCR, while the TCRdb copy is restricted to in-frame clones and leaves out a portion. The sample includes some 100,000 clones, 65% to 90% of them seen just once. Sequencing was performed on PBMCs. This sequence joins TRBV6-6 and TRBJ2-5, with a possible D match to TRBD1 (6 bases). The TCR comes from a woman between 25 and 40 years old in good health and CMV-seronegative. The CDR3 nucleotides read TGTGCCAGCAGTGCCGACAGGAACCAAGAGACCCAGTACTTC. Amino acids: CASSADRNQETQYF.